The subject of this entry is one TCR beta chain. The data stem from a study of T cell repertoires and Cas9 in healthy adults. Using immunoSEQ multiplex PCR, the repertoire was profiled, and TCRdb retains in-frame clones only, with some absent. The sample includes about 15,000 clones, 89% of them seen just once. The germline V gene encodes CDR1 SGHTA and CDR2 FQGNSA. V dropped 1 base and J dropped 4; count of bases not matched to a gene: 6. The CDR3 loop spans 15 amino acids. The TCR was taken from a human donor in good health. The chain is built from TRBV7-2 and TRBJ1-2, with 7 nucleotides matching TRBD1. Sequencing input: Tregs (CD4+, CD25+, CD127-, CD137-, CD154-) from PBMCs; culture status not recorded. In nucleotides, the CDR3 is TGTGCCAGCAGCTTAGTAGGGGGCGAAACCTATGGCTACACCTTC. The encoded protein is CASSLVGGETYGYTF.